These 5 T cell receptor beta chains were sequenced from one sample in a study of CD8+CD57+ T cells in acquired aplastic anemia. TCR beta VDJ combinations and CDR3 sequences were profiled from genomic DNA. MiXCR was run by TCRdb on the reads, yielding one entry per CDR3 protein. The table has some 150,000 distinct CDR3 sequences, less than 60% seen once. Sequencing was done on patients that had shown CD8+CD57+ cell expansion by flow cytometry. What was sequenced was sorted CD4+, CD8+, or CD8+CD57+ T cells (not recorded which) from PBMCs. The origin of the receptors is a human donor with aplastic anemia.

The chain combines TRBV10-3 with TRBJ2-5; TRBD2 aligns across 11 bases. The CDR3 has 15 residues. CDR1 and CDR2 (germline): ENHRY, SYGVKD. Trimming cost V 4 bases and J 2 bases; bases outside gene matches: 3. CDR3 DNA sequence: TGTGCCATCAGTGTTAGCGGGGGGGAACAAGAGACCCAGTACTTC. Amino acids: CAISVSGGEQETQYF.

This clonotype was detected many times. V and J are TRBV27 and TRBJ2-7, with a tentative D call TRBD1 (5 bases). The CDR3 has 14 residues. V shed 6 bases and J shed 2 bases, with 14 bases lying between them. Per the germline V gene, CDR1 is MNHEY and CDR2 is SMNVEV (reference sequence). DNA of the CDR3: TGTGCCAGCAGCCCCAGGGTAGACGCCTACGAGCAGTACTTC. Translated: CASSPRVDAYEQYF.

The chain recombines TRBV10-3 with TRBJ1-4, with D possibly TRBD1 on 6 matching bases. With 5 bases removed from V and 3 bases from J, the gap between germline ends came to 10 bases. The CDR3 consists of 14 residues. Germline V gene lookup returns CDR1 ENHRY and CDR2 SYGVKD. In DNA, the CDR3 is TGTGCCATCAGTTCAGGGGTGTCTAATGAAAAACTGTTTTTT. Translating it yields CAISSGVSNEKLFF.

This clonotype was seen repeatedly, ten times or more. The chain links TRBV7-9 to TRBJ1-1, with 8 bases lining up with TRBD1. The germline V gene has CDR1 SEHNR and CDR2 FQNEAQ (reference sequence). This CDR3 spans 15 amino acids. The V segment lost 7 bases and the J segment 3 bases; nucleotides outside the gene matches: 10. CDR3 protein: CASTQGAKGYTEAFF. Here the CDR3 DNA reads TGTGCCAGCACCCAGGGGGCCAAGGGTTACACTGAAGCTTTCTTT.

The chain employs TRBV11-1 and TRBJ1-1; no reliable D call. Germline CDR1 and CDR2: SGHAT and FQDESV (reference sequence). V was trimmed by 2 bases and J by 0 bases, leaving 10 bases between them. The CDR3 has 15 residues. The CDR3 loop reads CASSLHAGMNTEAFF. CDR3 DNA: TGTGCCAGCAGCTTACACGCAGGCATGAACACTGAAGCTTTCTTT.